Each of the 25 T cell receptor beta chains below was sequenced from the same sample in a study of cytomegalovirus exposure and HLA in healthy donors. It was with 60 Vbeta and 13 Jbeta primers that the PCR ran. The assay was immunoSEQ multiplex PCR, and TCRdb's table has in-frame clones only and misses some. This table has 130,000 or so clones, roughly 74% appearing once. The source material was PBMCs. The receptor set was obtained from a man aged 40-49 years in good health and CMV-seronegative.

This CDR3 reads CASSLWLAGSGHQFF. CDR3 DNA sequence: TGTGCCAGCAGTCTTTGGCTAGCGGGTTCCGGCCACCAGTTCTTC. V usage is TRBV6-4 and J usage is TRBJ2-1; 8 nucleotides match TRBD2. The V segment lost 5 bases and the J segment 13 bases; nucleotides outside the gene matches: 16. Germline CDR1 and CDR2: MRHNA and SNTAGT. This CDR3 comprises 15 residues.

This clone was counted between two and nine times. CDR3 loop: CASSSIAGGTGELFF. DNA of the CDR3: TGCGCCAGCAGCTCAATCGCGGGGGGTACCGGGGAGCTGTTTTTT. The chain couples TRBV5-1 to TRBJ2-2; the match to TRBD2 covers 8 bases. The germline V gene encodes CDR1 SGHRS and CDR2 YFSETQ. The CDR3 is 15 amino acids. The trim removed 3 bases at V and 5 bases at J, leaving 6 bases unmatched.

The chain is built from TRBV7-2 and TRBJ1-5; the match to TRBD1 covers 10 bases. CDR1 SGHTA and CDR2 FQGNSA come from the germline V gene. The CDR3 has 19 residues. The trim removed 5 bases at V and 5 bases at J, leaving 18 bases unmatched. The CDR3 DNA sequence: TGTGCCAGCAGCCTAATGGTCCCGACAGGGGGCGTTTCGGATCAGCCCCAGCATTTT. Residues: CASSLMVPTGGVSDQPQHF.

The gene calls are TRBV6-1 and TRBJ2-2; D gene uncertain. V was pared by 7 bases and J by 0 bases, with 12 bases between. This CDR3 region has 15 residues. From germline, CDR1 is MNHNS and CDR2 SASEGT. DNA for the CDR3: TGTGCCAGCATTCAAGCCTACGCGAACACCGGGGAGCTGTTTTTT. Protein sequence: CASIQAYANTGELFF.

The V and J genes are TRBV10-3 and TRBJ2-7; TRBD2 aligns across 7 bases. V lost 3 bases, J lost 0 bases, and 5 bases stayed unmatched. Germline lookup yields CDR1 ENHRY and CDR2 SYGVKD. CDR3 length: 15 residues. The CDR3 DNA is TGTGCCATCAGTGACGGGGCGGGGGACTCCTACGAGCAGTACTTC. This translates into CAISDGAGDSYEQYF.

This clone was seen only once. The gene calls are TRBV19 and TRBJ1-2; TRBD1 aligns across 7 bases. Germline V gene lookup returns CDR1 LNHDA and CDR2 SQIVND (reference sequence). V was clipped by 3 bases and J by 7 bases; unmatched bases: 2. The CDR3 runs to 12 residues. DNA for the CDR3: TGTGCCAGTAGTATGACAGGGACTGGCTACACCTTC. It is translated as CASSMTGTGYTF.

The genes are TRBV29-1 and TRBJ2-1; possibly TRBD1 for D (5 bases). The CDR3 sequence is 13 residues long. V was pared by 3 bases and J by 7 bases, with 13 bases between. CDR1 is SQVTM, CDR2 ANQGSEA, per germline. CDR3 nucleotides: TGCAGCGTTGACGCAGGGAAAAGGAATGAGCAGTTCTTC. Translating gives CSVDAGKRNEQFF.

The chain uses TRBV15 and TRBJ1-3; D gene uncertain. Germline CDR1 LNHNV, CDR2 YYDKDF (reference sequence). CDR3 size: 17 residues. V lost 3 bases and J 0 bases, leaving 15 bases between the germline ends. The CDR3 reads CATSSPLSGSSGNTIYF. The CDR3 nucleotides read TGTGCCACCAGCAGTCCCCTCTCCGGTTCCTCTGGAAACACCATATATTTT. Full variable domain (missing parts from reference TRBV15 and TRBJ1-3): DAMVIQNPRYQVTQFGKPVTLSCSQTLNHNVMYWYQQKSSQAPKLLFHYYDKDFNNEADTPDNFQSRRPNTSFCFLDIRSPGLGDTAMYLCATSSPLSGSSGNTIYFGEGSWLTVV.

This chain uses TRBV2 with TRBJ2-5; D is possibly TRBD2 (6 bases). Trimming removed 7 bases from V and 1 base from J, with 16 bases in between. Per the germline V gene, CDR1 is SNHLY and CDR2 is FYNNEI. The CDR3 spans 15 residues. The CDR3 DNA sequence: TGTGCCAGCAAAACCCAGGGAGGTGGCCAAGAGACCCAGTACTTC. It is translated as CASKTQGGGQETQYF.

V is TRBV11-3 and J is TRBJ2-5; 7 bases align to TRBD1. The assigned J gene may be wrong: the sequence end matches TRBJ2-7 better. Per the germline V gene, CDR1 is SGHNT and CDR2 is YENEEA. The CDR3 runs 14 residues. CDR3 amino acids: CASSPSGDSYEQYF. The CDR3 region has the DNA TGTGCCAGCAGCCCTTCCGGGGACAGCTACGAGCAGTACTTC.

This clone was detected ten times or more. The chain's CDR3 is CASSQGWGRRNQPQHF. Written as DNA, the CDR3 is TGCGCCAGCAGCCAAGGGTGGGGGCGTCGCAATCAGCCCCAGCATTTT. V is TRBV4-1 and J is TRBJ1-5; D perhaps matches TRBD1 (6 bases). Germline assignment: CDR1 MGHRA and CDR2 YSYEKL. The ends were cut back, 1 base at V and 2 bases at J, with 12 bases in the middle. This CDR3 is 16 amino acids long.

The chain is built from TRBV28 and TRBJ2-1; no clear D gene. Germline assignment: CDR1 MDHEN and CDR2 SYDVKM. The CDR3 is made up of 11 amino acids. V was clipped by 7 bases and J by 3 bases, with 4 bases between them. DNA for the CDR3: TGTGCCAGCACCCACTACAATGAGCAGTTCTTC. Translating gives CASTHYNEQFF.

Worth noting for this clone: Other DNA sequences in the sample encode the same CDR3. The chain uses TRBV5-3 and TRBJ2-1; 10 bases are a match to TRBD2. TRBV5-3 is labeled an ORF, and its function is uncertain. CDR3 size: 18 residues. V shed 4 bases, J shed 3 bases, and the junction held 13 bases outside the gene matches. The CDR3 region is CARSHTSGGASRYNEQFF. The CDR3 coding sequence is TGTGCCAGAAGCCATACAAGCGGGGGGGCCTCGCGCTACAATGAGCAGTTCTTC.

The gene calls are TRBV6-5 and TRBJ1-2; perhaps TRBD1 as D (5 bases). Trimming pared 0 bases from V and 13 bases from J, leaving 15 bases between. This CDR3 spans 13 amino acids. CDR1 MNHEY and CDR2 SVGAGI come from the germline V gene. The CDR3 DNA follows: TGTGCCAGCAGTTACTCGAAGGCGGGGCCCTCCACCTTC. Its protein product is CASSYSKAGPSTF.

The J gene is TRBJ1-1, the V gene TRBV9; possible D gene TRBD1, 6 bases. Germline V CDR1 and CDR2: SGDLS, YYNGEE. V lost 3 bases, J lost 8 bases, and 17 bases lay in between. CDR3 length equals 14 residues. The CDR3 nucleotides read TGTGCCAGCAGCGCTACTACAGGGAAGAACGAAGCTTTCTTT. This codes for CASSATTGKNEAFF.

V and J are TRBV5-4 and TRBJ2-7; tentative D call: TRBD2 (7 bases). The V gene's germline CDR1 is SGHNT and CDR2 YYREEE (reference sequence). This CDR3 has 13 residues. V was clipped by 4 bases and J by 3 bases, with 11 bases between them. The CDR3 protein is CASSRGGDYEQYF. The CDR3 nucleotides read TGTGCCAGCAGCCGAGGGGGGGACTACGAGCAGTACTTC.

This clone came up a few times. DNA for the CDR3: TGTGCCAGCAGTTTAGGGACTTCCTACGAGCAGTACTTC. This codes for CASSLGTSYEQYF. The genes are TRBV2 and TRBJ2-7; TRBD2 is a possible D gene (6 bases). Trimming shortened V by 5 bases and J by 1 base, and 9 bases separated the two germline ends. Germline lookup yields CDR1 SNHLY and CDR2 FYNNEI. CDR3 length: 13 residues.

This sequence joins TRBV6-5 and TRBJ1-2, with TRBD1 as a possible D gene (5 bases). Germline assignment: CDR1 MNHEY and CDR2 SVGAGI. The CDR3 is made up of 15 amino acids. The V end was cut by 4 bases, the J end by 5 bases, with 17 bases between. The CDR3 loop is CASSFGETDQYGYTF. The CDR3 DNA reads TGTGCCAGCAGTTTTGGAGAGACAGATCAATATGGCTACACCTTC.

Only one count was recorded for this clone. This chain links TRBV4-2 with TRBJ2-5; D is unresolved. The CDR3 consists of 12 residues. In germline, CDR1 is LGHNA, CDR2 YNFKEQ. Deletions cut 0 bases from V and 4 bases from J, with 3 bases between. In DNA form, the CDR3 reads TGTGCCAGCAGCCAAGACTCAGAGACCCAGTACTTC. As protein: CASSQDSETQYF.

V is TRBV28 and J is TRBJ1-6, with 9 bases that match TRBD1. CDR1 and CDR2 (germline): MDHEN, SYDVKM. V lost 6 bases to trimming and J lost 10 bases; unmatched junction nucleotides: 7. This CDR3 contains 14 residues. The CDR3 loop reads CASSLQGAESPLHF. The DNA of the CDR3 is TGTGCCAGCAGCCTACAGGGGGCGGAATCACCCCTCCACTTT.

V gene TRBV9 combines with J gene TRBJ2-1; possibly TRBD2 for D (5 bases). The germline V gene encodes CDR1 SGDLS and CDR2 YYNGEE. The CDR3 totals 16 residues. The V end lost 0 bases, the J end lost 1 base, and 11 bases lay between the germline ends. The CDR3 coding sequence is TGTGCCAGCAGCGTAGCTCGGACGGGGTCCTACAATGAGCAGTTCTTC. As protein: CASSVARTGSYNEQFF.

Only one count was recorded for this clone. The V and J genes are TRBV7-3 and TRBJ2-3, with D possibly being TRBD2 (5 bases). V lost 1 base and J lost 4, with 9 bases in between. The CDR3 is made up of 14 amino acids. The germline CDR1 and CDR2 sequences are SGHTA and FQGTGA. CDR3 sequence: CASSLSRGPDTQYF. The CDR3 nucleotides are TGTGCCAGCAGCTTAAGTCGGGGTCCAGATACGCAGTATTTT.

The chain joins TRBV9 to TRBJ2-1; TRBD2 matches at 10 bases. The ends lost 0 bases at V and 5 bases at J; junction bases unmatched: 11. The CDR3 length is 18 residues. Germline CDR1 and CDR2: SGDLS and YYNGEE. CDR3 bases: TGTGCCAGCAGCGTAGCTTATTTAGGGACTAGCGTGGACAATGAGCAGTTCTTC. Protein sequence: CASSVAYLGTSVDNEQFF.

J is TRBJ2-7 and V is TRBV2; D may be TRBD2 (6 bases). Trimming removed 2 bases from V and 2 bases from J, with 10 bases in between. The CDR3 runs 14 residues. Germline V lookup: CDR1 SNHLY, CDR2 FYNNEI. The CDR3 nucleotides read TGTGCCAGCAGTGAATCGTGGGGGGCCTACGAGCAGTACTTC. Translation: CASSESWGAYEQYF. Looking up the rest from reference TRBV2 and TRBJ2-7 gives the full variable domain: EPEVTQTPSHQVTQMGQEVILRCVPISNHLYFYWYRQILGQKVEFLVSFYNNEISEKSEIFDDQFSVERPDGSNFTLKIRSTKLEDSAMYFCASSESWGAYEQYFGPGTRLTVT.

V and J are TRBV6-5 and TRBJ2-2; D may be TRBD2 (6 bases). CDR1 MNHEY and CDR2 SVGAGI come from the germline V gene. With 7 bases removed from V and 1 base from J, the gap between germline ends came to 10 bases. The CDR3 runs to 14 residues. CDR3 bases: TGTGCCAGCAAAAGGGACTTGAACACCGGGGAGCTGTTTTTT. It is translated as CASKRDLNTGELFF.